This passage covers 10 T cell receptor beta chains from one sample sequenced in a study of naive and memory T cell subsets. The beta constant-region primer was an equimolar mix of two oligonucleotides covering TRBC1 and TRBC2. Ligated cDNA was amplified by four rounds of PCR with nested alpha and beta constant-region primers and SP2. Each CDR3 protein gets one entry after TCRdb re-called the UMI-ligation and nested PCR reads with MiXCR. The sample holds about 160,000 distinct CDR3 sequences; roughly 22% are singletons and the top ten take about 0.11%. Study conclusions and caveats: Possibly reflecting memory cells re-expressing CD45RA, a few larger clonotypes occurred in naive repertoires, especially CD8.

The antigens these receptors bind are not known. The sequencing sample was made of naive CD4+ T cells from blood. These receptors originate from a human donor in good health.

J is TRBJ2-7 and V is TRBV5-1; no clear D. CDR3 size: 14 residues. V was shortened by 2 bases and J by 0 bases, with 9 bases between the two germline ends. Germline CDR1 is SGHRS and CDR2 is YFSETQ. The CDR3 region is CASSFQTSSYEQYF. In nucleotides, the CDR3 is TGCGCCAGCAGCTTTCAGACCAGCTCCTACGAGCAGTACTTC.

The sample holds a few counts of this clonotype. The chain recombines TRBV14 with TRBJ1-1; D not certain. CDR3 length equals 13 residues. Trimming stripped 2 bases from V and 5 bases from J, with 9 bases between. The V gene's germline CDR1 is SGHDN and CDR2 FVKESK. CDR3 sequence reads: CASSQKGGTEAFF. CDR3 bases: TGTGCCAGCAGCCAAAAGGGCGGGACTGAAGCTTTCTTT.

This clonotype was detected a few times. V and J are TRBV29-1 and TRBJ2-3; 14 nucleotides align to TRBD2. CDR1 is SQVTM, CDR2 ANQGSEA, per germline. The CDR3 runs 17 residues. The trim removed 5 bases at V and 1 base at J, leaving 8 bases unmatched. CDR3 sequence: CSVWGTSGSRGTDTQYF. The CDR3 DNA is TGCAGCGTTTGGGGGACTAGCGGGAGTAGGGGCACAGATACGCAGTATTTT.

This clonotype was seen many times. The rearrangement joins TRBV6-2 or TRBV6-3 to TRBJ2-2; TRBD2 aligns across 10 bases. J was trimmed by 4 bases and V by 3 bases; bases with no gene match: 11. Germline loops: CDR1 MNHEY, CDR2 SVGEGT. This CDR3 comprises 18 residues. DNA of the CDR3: TGTGCCAGCAGTTATCCCAATACCGGGACTAGCGTCACCGGGGAGCTGTTTTTT. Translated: CASSYPNTGTSVTGELFF.

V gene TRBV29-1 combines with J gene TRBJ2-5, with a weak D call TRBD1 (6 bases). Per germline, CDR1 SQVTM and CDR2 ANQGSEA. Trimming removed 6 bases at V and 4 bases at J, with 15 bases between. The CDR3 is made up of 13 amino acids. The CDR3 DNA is TGCAGCGTGGGGGCTTACAGCGGAGAGACCCAGTACTTC. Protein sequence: CSVGAYSGETQYF.

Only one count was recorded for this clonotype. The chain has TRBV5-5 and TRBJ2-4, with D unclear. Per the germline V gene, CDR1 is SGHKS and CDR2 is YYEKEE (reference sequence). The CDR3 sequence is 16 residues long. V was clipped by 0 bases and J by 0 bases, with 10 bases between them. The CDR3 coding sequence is TGTGCCAGCAGCTTGGGTAGCCCTGGAGCCAAAAACATTCAGTACTTC. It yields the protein CASSLGSPGAKNIQYF.

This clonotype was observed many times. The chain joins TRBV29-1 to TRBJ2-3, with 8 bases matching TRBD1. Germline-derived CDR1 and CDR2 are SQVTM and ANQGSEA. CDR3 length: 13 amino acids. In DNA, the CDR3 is TGCGCGAGTGCAGGGGGCCGCACAGATACGCAGTATTTT. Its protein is CASAGGRTDTQYF.

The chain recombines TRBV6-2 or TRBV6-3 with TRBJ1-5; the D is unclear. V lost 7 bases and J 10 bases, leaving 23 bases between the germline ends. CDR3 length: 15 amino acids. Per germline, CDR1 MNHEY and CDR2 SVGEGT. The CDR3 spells CASTQLGVSARPQHF. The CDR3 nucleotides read TGTGCCAGCACCCAGCTGGGCGTTAGTGCTCGCCCCCAGCATTTT.

The CDR3 sequence: CASSLTRDTQPQHF. The CDR3 DNA follows: TGTGCCAGCAGTCTGACAAGGGACACCCAGCCCCAGCATTTT. V usage is TRBV2 and J usage is TRBJ1-5, with D possibly TRBD1 on 6 matching bases. The V gene lost 5 bases and the J gene lost 7 bases, with 15 bases spanning the gap. The germline V gene has CDR1 SNHLY and CDR2 FYNNEI. The CDR3 is 14 amino acids. Complete variable domain (other parts from reference TRBV2 and TRBJ1-5): EPEVTQTPSHQVTQMGQEVILRCVPISNHLYFYWYRQILGQKVEFLVSFYNNEISEKSEIFDDQFSVERPDGSNFTLKIRSTKLEDSAMYFCASSLTRDTQPQHFGDGTRLSIL.

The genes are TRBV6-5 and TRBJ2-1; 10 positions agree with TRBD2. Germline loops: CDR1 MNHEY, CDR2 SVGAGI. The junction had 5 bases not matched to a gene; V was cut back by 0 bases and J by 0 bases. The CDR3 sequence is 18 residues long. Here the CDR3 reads CASSYSPSSGSSYNEQFF. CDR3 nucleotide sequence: TGTGCCAGCAGTTACTCCCCCTCTAGCGGGAGCTCCTACAATGAGCAGTTCTTC.